This passage covers 14 T cell receptor beta chains from one sample sequenced in a study of blood T cell repertoires in COVID-19. The assay was immunoSEQ multiplex PCR, and TCRdb's table has in-frame clones only and misses some. The sample lists fewer than 200,000 clones; approximately 85% were seen once. Sequencing used peripheral blood. These receptors were collected from a woman aged 55-70 years with COVID-19, enrolled during active disease.

This clone has a single count. The rearrangement links TRBV2 to TRBJ2-5, with 12 bases identical to TRBD1. The germline V gene encodes CDR1 SNHLY and CDR2 FYNNEI. V lost 4 bases to trimming and J lost 4 bases; unmatched junction nucleotides: 10. The CDR3 totals 17 residues. The CDR3 protein is CASSVGTGGLNRETQYF. The CDR3 region has the DNA TGTGCCAGCAGTGTAGGGACAGGGGGCTTGAATCGAGAGACCCAGTACTTC.

The chain recombines TRBV5-6 with TRBJ1-5; D unclear. This CDR3 is built from 14 residues. Germline loops: CDR1 SGHDT, CDR2 YYEEEE. The V end was cut by 4 bases, the J end by 5 bases, with 13 bases between. The CDR3: CASSLSGVHQPQHF. The CDR3 DNA reads as TGTGCCAGCAGCCTGAGCGGGGTACATCAGCCCCAGCATTTT.

This rearrangement joins TRBV25-1 to TRBJ1-6; TRBD1 might be the D (6 bases). Germline V lookup: CDR1 MGHDK, CDR2 SYGVNS. The CDR3 runs to 15 residues. The germline V and J ends were trimmed by 4 bases and 10 bases, with 17 bases remaining between them. The CDR3 reads CASSGTASQSSPLHF. DNA of the CDR3: TGTGCCAGCAGTGGGACAGCCTCCCAGAGCTCACCCCTCCACTTT.

The V call is TRBV5-6, the J call TRBJ2-2; 7 bases match TRBD1. The CDR3 contains 16 residues. Germline loops: CDR1 SGHDT, CDR2 YYEEEE. V shed 4 bases, J shed 2 bases, and the junction held 8 bases outside the gene matches. In DNA form, the CDR3 reads TGTGCCAGCAGCCCTGTCGGGACAGTTAACACCGGGGAGCTGTTTTTT. Translated, it gives CASSPVGTVNTGELFF. Based on the CDR3 plus reference TRBV5-6 and TRBJ2-2, the full variable domain is DAGVTQSPTHLIKTRGQQVTLRCSPKSGHDTVSWYQQALGQGPQFIFQYYEEEERQRGNFPDRFSGHQFPNYSSELNVNALLLGDSALYLCASSPVGTVNTGELFFGEGSRLTVL.

V usage is TRBV5-1 and J usage is TRBJ2-2; 13 bases align to TRBD2. V was clipped by 4 bases and J by 7 bases; unmatched bases: 13. CDR3 length: 18 residues. The germline V gene encodes CDR1 SGHRS and CDR2 YFSETQ. The CDR3 bases are TGCGCCAGCAGCCCAGTTCCGAGGACTAGCGGGAGTGGCGGGGAGCTGTTTTTT. Residues: CASSPVPRTSGSGGELFF.

The rearrangement joins TRBV4-1 to TRBJ2-1, with unresolved D. The germline V gene has CDR1 MGHRA and CDR2 YSYEKL. Trimming left V 3 bases short and J 4 bases short, with 16 bases between. The CDR3 consists of 16 residues. The CDR3 loop reads CASSQEPLQAYNEQFF. DNA for the CDR3: TGCGCCAGCAGCCAGGAACCTCTTCAGGCTTACAATGAGCAGTTCTTC.

In its sample, this clone was seen a few times. The V and J genes are TRBV2 and TRBJ1-2; no firm D call. The CDR3 is made up of 15 amino acids. With 5 bases removed from V and 3 bases from J, the gap between germline ends came to 16 bases. CDR1 is SNHLY and CDR2 is FYNNEI in the germline V gene. CDR3 sequence (DNA): TGTGCCAGCAGTACTGACACCCAAACCTACTATGGCTACACCTTC. Residues: CASSTDTQTYYGYTF.

This clone was found once. The J gene is TRBJ2-2, the V gene TRBV5-6; the match to TRBD1 covers 8 bases. Unmatched junction bases numbered 3, after V lost 4 bases and J lost 4 bases. The CDR3 totals 14 residues. CDR1 SGHDT and CDR2 YYEEEE come from the germline V gene. In DNA form, the CDR3 reads TGTGCCAGCAGCCTGGACAGGGCCACCGGGGAGCTGTTTTTT. Amino acid sequence: CASSLDRATGELFF. Based on the CDR3 plus reference TRBV5-6 and TRBJ2-2, the full variable domain is DAGVTQSPTHLIKTRGQQVTLRCSPKSGHDTVSWYQQALGQGPQFIFQYYEEEERQRGNFPDRFSGHQFPNYSSELNVNALLLGDSALYLCASSLDRATGELFFGEGSRLTVL.

The chain combines TRBV24-1 with TRBJ2-1, with a tentative D call TRBD2 (5 bases). The CDR3 has 17 residues. The V end lost 1 base, the J end lost 2 bases, and 14 bases lay between the germline ends. Germline V gene sequence: CDR1 KGHDR, CDR2 SFDVKD. CDR3 residues: CATSDLGGNEPYNEQFF. CDR3 nucleotide sequence: TGTGCCACCAGTGATTTAGGAGGAAATGAGCCCTACAATGAGCAGTTCTTC.

This chain uses TRBV5-6 with TRBJ2-7; 8 bases agree with TRBD1. Losses at the gene ends were 5 bases for V and 5 bases for J; bases not matched to a gene: 9. The CDR3 sequence is 14 residues long. Germline assignment: CDR1 SGHDT and CDR2 YYEEEE. CDR3 residues: CASSRRTGFDEQYF. CDR3 DNA sequence: TGTGCCAGCAGTCGACGGACAGGGTTCGACGAGCAGTACTTC.

The V and J genes are TRBV19 and TRBJ1-2, with TRBD1 matching over 8 bases. Germline V gene lookup returns CDR1 LNHDA and CDR2 SQIVND (reference sequence). This CDR3 spans 13 amino acids. The J segment lost 5 bases and the V segment lost 5 bases, leaving 4 bases of the junction unmatched. The chain's CDR3 is CASSETGAYGYTF. The CDR3 nucleotides are TGTGCCAGTAGTGAGACAGGGGCTTATGGCTACACCTTC.

This chain connects TRBV14 to TRBJ1-2; D is uncertain. V lost 0 bases and J lost 3, with 11 bases in between. The germline CDR1 and CDR2 sequences are SGHDN and FVKESK. The CDR3 is 15 amino acids. This CDR3 is CASSQDSAGYYGYTF. CDR3 coding DNA: TGTGCCAGCAGCCAAGATAGCGCGGGGTACTATGGCTACACCTTC. The entire variable domain, with the rest obtained from reference TRBV14 and TRBJ1-2, is as follows: EAGVTQFPSHSVIEKGQTVTLRCDPISGHDNLYWYRRVMGKEIKFLLHFVKESKQDESGMPNNRFLAERTGGTYSTLKVQPAELEDSGVYFCASSQDSAGYYGYTFGSGTRLTVV.

This rearrangement joins TRBV3-1 (or the pseudogene TRBV3-2) to TRBJ2-7; D perhaps matches TRBD2 (6 bases). V lost 4 bases and J 3 bases, leaving 13 bases between the germline ends. Germline CDR1 reads LGHDT; CDR2 reads YNNKEL (reference sequence). This CDR3 comprises 14 residues. CDR3 sequence reads: CASSPGDFHYEQYF. The CDR3 DNA reads TGTGCCAGCAGCCCGGGGGACTTCCACTACGAGCAGTACTTC.

This clone came up once. The CDR3 region has the DNA TGTGCCAGCAGGGACAGGTTTTTATCACCCCTCCACTTT. Amino acids: CASRDRFLSPLHF. The chain carries TRBV12-3 or TRBV12-4 and TRBJ1-6, with 7 bases matching TRBD1. The CDR3 spans 13 residues. V lost 6 bases, J lost 10 bases, and 6 bases stayed unmatched.